This entry concerns a single T cell receptor (beta chain). The data were taken from a study of blood T cell repertoires in COVID-19. Some clones are missing from TCRdb's copy, which holds only in-frame ones; the method was immunoSEQ multiplex PCR. The sample contains more than 200,000 clones, approximately 86% of which appear only once. CDR3 size: 15 residues. Germline V gene sequence: CDR1 SGHAT, CDR2 FQNNGV. The junction had 4 bases not matched to a gene; V was cut back by 1 base and J by 5 bases. This chain uses TRBV11-2 with TRBJ2-2; TRBD1 matches at 7 bases. Sequenced: PBMCs or T cells enriched from blood (not recorded which). The sequence came from a woman in her forties or fifties who had recovered from COVID-19. CDR3 amino acids: CASSLGGTATGELFF. The CDR3 nucleotides read TGTGCCAGCAGCTTAGGGGGGACAGCAACCGGGGAGCTGTTTTTT.